One T cell receptor (beta chain) is described in this entry. Its antigen is still unknown. The data stem from a study of T cell repertoires in cytomegalovirus infection. Study summary: HLA-B-restricted CMV epitopes that are well studied, plus recently identified HLA-C-restricted ones, were used by the study. Regarding the study as a whole: The ex vivo response was dominated by HLA-C-restricted CMV-specific TCR beta clonotypes.

Each CDR3 protein is one row after TCRdb ran MiXCR on the reads. Here the sample spans some 310,000 distinct CDR3 sequences, around 25% being singletons. The CDR3 is 17 residues long. Trimming shortened V by 4 bases and J by 4 bases, and 20 bases separated the two germline ends. Germline V gives CDR1 MGHRA, CDR2 YSYEKL. This material consisted of cultured PBMCs, taken from culture after CMV antigen stimulation. The chain uses TRBV4-1 and TRBJ1-3; perhaps TRBD1 as D (6 bases). This receptor was taken from a human donor in good health (CMV status not recorded). Some clones in this sample may be carry-over from other donors' samples. The CDR3 here is CASSPGRARTGGNTIYF. The CDR3, as DNA: TGCGCCAGCAGCCCAGGCCGGGCTCGTACAGGGGGAAACACCATATATTTT.